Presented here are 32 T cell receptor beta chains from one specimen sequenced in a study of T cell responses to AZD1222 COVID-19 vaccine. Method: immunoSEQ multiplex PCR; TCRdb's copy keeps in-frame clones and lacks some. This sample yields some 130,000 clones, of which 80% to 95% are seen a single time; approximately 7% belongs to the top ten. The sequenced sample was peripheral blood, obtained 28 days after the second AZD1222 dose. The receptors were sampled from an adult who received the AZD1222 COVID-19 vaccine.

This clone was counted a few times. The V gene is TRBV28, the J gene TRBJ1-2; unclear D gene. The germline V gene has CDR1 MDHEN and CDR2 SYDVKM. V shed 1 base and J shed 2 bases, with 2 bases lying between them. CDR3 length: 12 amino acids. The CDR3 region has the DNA TGTGCCAGCAGTTTATCCAACTATGGCTACACCTTC. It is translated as CASSLSNYGYTF.

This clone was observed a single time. The CDR3 sequence: CASDGHEQYF. The CDR3 DNA is TGTGCCAGCGACGGCCACGAGCAGTACTTC. This rearrangement joins TRBV14 to TRBJ2-7, with D uncertain. The CDR3 sequence is 10 residues long. In germline, CDR1 is SGHDN, CDR2 FVKESK. V dropped 8 bases and J dropped 5 bases, with 7 bases sitting between them.

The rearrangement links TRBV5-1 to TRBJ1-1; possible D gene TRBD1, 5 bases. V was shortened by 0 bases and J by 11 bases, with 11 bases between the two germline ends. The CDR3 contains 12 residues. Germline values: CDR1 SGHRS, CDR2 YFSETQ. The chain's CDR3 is CASSLDAGRAFF. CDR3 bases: TGCGCCAGCAGCTTGGACGCAGGGCGCGCTTTCTTT.

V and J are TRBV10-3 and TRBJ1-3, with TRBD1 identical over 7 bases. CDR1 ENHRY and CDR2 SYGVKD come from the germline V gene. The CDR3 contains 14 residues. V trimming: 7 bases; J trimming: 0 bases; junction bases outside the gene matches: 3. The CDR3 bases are TGTGCCATCACGGGACAGAACTCTGGAAACACCATATATTTT. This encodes CAITGQNSGNTIYF.

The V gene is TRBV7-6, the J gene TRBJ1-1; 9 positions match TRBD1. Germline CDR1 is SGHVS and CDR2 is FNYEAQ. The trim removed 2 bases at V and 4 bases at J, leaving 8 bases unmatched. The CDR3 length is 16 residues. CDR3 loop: CASSLTRDREGTEAFF. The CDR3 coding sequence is TGTGCCAGCAGCTTAACACGGGACAGGGAGGGCACTGAAGCTTTCTTT.

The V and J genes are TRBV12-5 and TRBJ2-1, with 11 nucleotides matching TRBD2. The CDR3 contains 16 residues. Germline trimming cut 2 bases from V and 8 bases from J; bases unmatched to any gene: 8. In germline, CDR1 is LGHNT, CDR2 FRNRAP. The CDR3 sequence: CASGLSSGGIGDEQFF. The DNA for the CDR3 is TGTGCTAGTGGTTTGTCTAGCGGGGGGATTGGGGATGAGCAGTTCTTC. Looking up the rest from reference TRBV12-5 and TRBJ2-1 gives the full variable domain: DARVTQTPRHKVTEMGQEVTMRCQPILGHNTVFWYRQTMMQGLELLAYFRNRAPLDDSGMPKDRFSAEMPDATLATLKIQPSEPRDSAVYFCASGLSSGGIGDEQFFGPGTRLTVL.

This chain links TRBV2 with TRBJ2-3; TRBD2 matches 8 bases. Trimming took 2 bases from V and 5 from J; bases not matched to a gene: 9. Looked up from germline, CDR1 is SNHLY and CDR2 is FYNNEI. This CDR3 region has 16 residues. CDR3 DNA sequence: TGTGCCAGCAGTGAACCCACTAGCGGTAGGCGAGATACGCAGTATTTT. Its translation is CASSEPTSGRRDTQYF.

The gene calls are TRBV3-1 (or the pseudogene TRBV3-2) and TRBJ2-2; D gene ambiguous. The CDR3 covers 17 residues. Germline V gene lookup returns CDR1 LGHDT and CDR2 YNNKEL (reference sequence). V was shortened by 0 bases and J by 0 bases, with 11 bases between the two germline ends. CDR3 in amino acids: CASSQDRGTTNTGELFF. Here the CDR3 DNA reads TGTGCCAGCAGCCAAGATAGAGGCACGACGAACACCGGGGAGCTGTTTTTT.

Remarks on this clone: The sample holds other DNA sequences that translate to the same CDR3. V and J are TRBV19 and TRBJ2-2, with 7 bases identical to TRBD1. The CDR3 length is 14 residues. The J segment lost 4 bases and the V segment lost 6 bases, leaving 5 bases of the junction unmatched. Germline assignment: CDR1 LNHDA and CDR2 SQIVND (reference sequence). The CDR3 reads CASRSPGGTGELFF. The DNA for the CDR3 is TGTGCCAGTAGATCCCCAGGGGGCACCGGGGAGCTGTTTTTT.

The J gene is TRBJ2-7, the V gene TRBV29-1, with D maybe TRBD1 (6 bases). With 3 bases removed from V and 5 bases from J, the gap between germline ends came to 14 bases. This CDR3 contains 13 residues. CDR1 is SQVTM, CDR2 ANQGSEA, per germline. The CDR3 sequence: CSVDPLTGHEQYF. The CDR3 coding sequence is TGCAGCGTTGACCCCCTTACAGGGCACGAGCAGTACTTC.

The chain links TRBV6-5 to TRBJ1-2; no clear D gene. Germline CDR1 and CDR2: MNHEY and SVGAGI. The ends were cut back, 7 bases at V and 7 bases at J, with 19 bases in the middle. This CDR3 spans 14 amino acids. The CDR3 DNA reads TGTGCCAGCACTAAAACGGGGATGCAGCGTGGCTACACCTTC. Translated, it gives CASTKTGMQRGYTF.

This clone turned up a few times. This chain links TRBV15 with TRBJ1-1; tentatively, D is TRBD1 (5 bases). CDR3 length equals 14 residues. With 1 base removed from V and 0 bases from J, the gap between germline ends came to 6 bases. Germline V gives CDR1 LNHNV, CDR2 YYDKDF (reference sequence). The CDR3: CATSRAGMNTEAFF. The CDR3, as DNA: TGTGCCACCAGCAGAGCAGGGATGAACACTGAAGCTTTCTTT.

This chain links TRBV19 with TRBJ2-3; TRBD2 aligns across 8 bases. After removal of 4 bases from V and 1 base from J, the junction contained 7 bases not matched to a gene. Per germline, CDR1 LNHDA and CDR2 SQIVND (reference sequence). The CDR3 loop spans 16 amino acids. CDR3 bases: TGTGCCAGTAGTACCTCGTTAGCGGGACGCACAGATACGCAGTATTTT. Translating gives CASSTSLAGRTDTQYF.

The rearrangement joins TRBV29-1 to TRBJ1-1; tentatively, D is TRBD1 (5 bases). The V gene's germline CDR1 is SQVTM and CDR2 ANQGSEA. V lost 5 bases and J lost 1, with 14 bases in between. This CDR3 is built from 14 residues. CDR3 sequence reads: CSVRTVQGNTEAFF. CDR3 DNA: TGCAGCGTTCGAACAGTGCAGGGGAACACTGAAGCTTTCTTT.

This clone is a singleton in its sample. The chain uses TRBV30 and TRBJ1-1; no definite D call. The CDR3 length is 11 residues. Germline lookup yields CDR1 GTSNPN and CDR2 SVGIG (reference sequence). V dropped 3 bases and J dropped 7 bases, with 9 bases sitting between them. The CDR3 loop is CAWRGRSEAFF. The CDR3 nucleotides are TGTGCCTGGAGGGGTAGGAGTGAAGCTTTCTTT.

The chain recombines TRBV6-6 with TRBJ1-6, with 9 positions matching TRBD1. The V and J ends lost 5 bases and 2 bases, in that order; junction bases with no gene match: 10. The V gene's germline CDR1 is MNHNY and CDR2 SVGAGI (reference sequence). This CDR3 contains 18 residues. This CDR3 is CASSLGQGARTYNSPLHF. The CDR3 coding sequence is TGTGCCAGCAGTCTGGGACAGGGCGCCCGCACCTATAATTCACCCCTCCACTTT.

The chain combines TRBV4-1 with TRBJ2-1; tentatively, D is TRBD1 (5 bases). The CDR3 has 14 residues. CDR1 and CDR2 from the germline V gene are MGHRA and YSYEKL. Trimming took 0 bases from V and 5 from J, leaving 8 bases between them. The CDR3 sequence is CASSQDQGNNEQFF. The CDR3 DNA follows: TGCGCCAGCAGCCAAGATCAGGGTAACAATGAGCAGTTCTTC.

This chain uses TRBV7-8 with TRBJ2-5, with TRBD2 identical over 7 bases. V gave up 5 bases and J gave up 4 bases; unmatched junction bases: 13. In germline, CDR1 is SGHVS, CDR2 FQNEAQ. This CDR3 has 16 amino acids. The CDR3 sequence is CASSHERLAGGETQYF. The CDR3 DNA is TGTGCCAGCAGCCACGAGCGACTAGCCGGGGGAGAGACCCAGTACTTC.

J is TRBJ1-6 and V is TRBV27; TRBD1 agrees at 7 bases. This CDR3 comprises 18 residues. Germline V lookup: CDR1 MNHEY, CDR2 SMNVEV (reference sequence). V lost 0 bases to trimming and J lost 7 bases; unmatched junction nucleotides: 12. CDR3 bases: TGTGCCAGCAGTTTATCTTTTGGGAGGGTAGGGGGCAATTCACCCCTCCACTTT. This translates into CASSLSFGRVGGNSPLHF.

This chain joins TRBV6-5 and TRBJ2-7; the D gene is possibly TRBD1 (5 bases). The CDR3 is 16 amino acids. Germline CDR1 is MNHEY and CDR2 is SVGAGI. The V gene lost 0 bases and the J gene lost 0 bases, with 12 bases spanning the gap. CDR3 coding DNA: TGTGCCAGCAGTTACTCTCGGCAGGACATCTCCTACGAGCAGTACTTC. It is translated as CASSYSRQDISYEQYF.

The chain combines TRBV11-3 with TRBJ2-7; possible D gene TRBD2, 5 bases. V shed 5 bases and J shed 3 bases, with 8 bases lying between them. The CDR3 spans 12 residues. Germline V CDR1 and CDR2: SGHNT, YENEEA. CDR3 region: CASSPEGYEQYF. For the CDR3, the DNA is TGTGCCAGCAGCCCCGAGGGCTACGAGCAGTACTTC.

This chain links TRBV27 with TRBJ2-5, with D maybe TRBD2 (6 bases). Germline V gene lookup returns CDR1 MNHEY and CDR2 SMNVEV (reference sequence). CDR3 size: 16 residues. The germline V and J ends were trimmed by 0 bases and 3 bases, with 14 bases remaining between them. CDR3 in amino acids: CASSLSNLGGKETQYF. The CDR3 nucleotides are TGTGCCAGCAGTTTATCTAATCTCGGGGGTAAAGAGACCCAGTACTTC.

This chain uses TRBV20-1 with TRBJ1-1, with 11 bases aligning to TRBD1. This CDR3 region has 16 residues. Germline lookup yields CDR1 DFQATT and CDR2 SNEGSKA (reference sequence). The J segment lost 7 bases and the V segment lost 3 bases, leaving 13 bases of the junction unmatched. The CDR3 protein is CSASKPSGQGAIEAFF. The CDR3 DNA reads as TGCAGTGCTAGTAAACCAAGCGGACAGGGGGCGATTGAAGCTTTCTTT.

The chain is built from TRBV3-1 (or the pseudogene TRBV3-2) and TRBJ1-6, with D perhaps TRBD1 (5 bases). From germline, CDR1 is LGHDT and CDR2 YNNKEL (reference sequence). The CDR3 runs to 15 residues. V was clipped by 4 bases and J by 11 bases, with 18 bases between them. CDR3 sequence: CASSPYQDSSAPLHF. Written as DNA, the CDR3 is TGTGCCAGCAGCCCCTATCAAGACAGTAGTGCACCCCTCCACTTT.

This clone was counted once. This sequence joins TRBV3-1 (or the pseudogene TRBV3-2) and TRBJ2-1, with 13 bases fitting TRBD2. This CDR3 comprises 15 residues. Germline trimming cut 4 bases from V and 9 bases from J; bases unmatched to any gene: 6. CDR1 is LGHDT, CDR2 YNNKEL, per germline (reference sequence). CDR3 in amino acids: CASSLTSGGALEQFF. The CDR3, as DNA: TGTGCCAGCAGCCTCACTAGCGGGGGGGCTCTTGAGCAGTTCTTC.

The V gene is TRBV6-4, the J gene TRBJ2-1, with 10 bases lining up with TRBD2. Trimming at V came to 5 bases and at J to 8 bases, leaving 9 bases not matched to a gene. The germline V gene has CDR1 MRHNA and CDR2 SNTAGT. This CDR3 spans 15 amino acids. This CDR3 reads CASSSSGGASDEQFF. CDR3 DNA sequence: TGTGCCAGCAGTAGCAGCGGGGGGGCTAGTGATGAGCAGTTCTTC.

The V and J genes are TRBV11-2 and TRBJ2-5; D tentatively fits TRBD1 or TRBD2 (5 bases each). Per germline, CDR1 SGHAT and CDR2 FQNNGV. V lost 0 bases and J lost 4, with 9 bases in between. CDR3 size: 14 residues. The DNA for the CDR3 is TGTGCCAGCAGCTTAGATAAGGGGACAGAGACCCAGTACTTC. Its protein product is CASSLDKGTETQYF.

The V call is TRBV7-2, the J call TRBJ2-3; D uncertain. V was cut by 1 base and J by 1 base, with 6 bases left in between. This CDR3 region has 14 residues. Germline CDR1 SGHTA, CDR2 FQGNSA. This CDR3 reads CASSLDVGTDTQYF. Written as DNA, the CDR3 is TGTGCCAGCAGCTTAGATGTCGGCACAGATACGCAGTATTTT.

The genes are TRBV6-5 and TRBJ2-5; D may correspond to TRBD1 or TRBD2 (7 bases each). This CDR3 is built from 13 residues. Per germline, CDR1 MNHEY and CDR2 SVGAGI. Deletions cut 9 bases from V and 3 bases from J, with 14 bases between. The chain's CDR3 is CASPGGAEETQYF. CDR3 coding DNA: TGTGCCAGTCCAGGGGGGGCTGAAGAGACCCAGTACTTC.

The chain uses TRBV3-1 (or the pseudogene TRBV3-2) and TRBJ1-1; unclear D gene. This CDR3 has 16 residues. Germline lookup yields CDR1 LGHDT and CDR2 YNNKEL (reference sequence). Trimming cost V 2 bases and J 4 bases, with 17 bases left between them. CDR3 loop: CASSQSYGVERTEAFF. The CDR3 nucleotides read TGTGCCAGCAGCCAATCTTACGGGGTTGAACGCACTGAAGCTTTCTTT.

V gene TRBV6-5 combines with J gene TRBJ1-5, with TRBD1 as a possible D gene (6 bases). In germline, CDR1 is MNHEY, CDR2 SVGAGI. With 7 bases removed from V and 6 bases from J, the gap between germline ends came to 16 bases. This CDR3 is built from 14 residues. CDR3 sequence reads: CASILRGSSQPQHF. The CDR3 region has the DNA TGTGCCAGCATCTTGAGGGGGTCCAGTCAGCCCCAGCATTTT.

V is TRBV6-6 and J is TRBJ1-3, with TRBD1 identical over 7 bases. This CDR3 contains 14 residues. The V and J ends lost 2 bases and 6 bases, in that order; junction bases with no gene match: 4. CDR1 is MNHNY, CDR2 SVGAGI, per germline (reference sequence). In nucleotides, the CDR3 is TGTGCCAGCAGTTACCAGGGACAGTTAAACACCATATATTTT. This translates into CASSYQGQLNTIYF.